This T cell receptor beta chain emerged from a study of read filtering for tumor transcriptome and immune sequencing. General study findings and limits: Roughly four fifths of IR-seq clonotypes had one read, totaling around 4% of reads; RNA-seq: about 69% and 49%.

The table lists this clonotype with many counts. Its antigen is still unknown. Germline values: CDR1 SGHTA, CDR2 FQGNSA. The CDR3 sequence is 15 residues long. The ends lost 1 base at V and 5 bases at J; junction bases unmatched: 8. Molecular barcoded adaptors covering alpha/delta and beta/gamma chains were used on approximately 400 ng RNA. MiXCR, run by TCRdb on the reads, gives a single entry per CDR3 protein. The sample carries 45,000 to 50,000 distinct CDR3 sequences, 9.5% to 15% recorded once. Sequencing input: a population of CD138-negative cells sorted from bone marrow. The chain is built from TRBV7-2 and TRBJ2-7; TRBD2 aligns across 7 bases. The sequence was obtained from a donor aged 40 or over with multiple myeloma. DNA of the CDR3: TGTGCCAGCAGCTTAGATGGCGGGAGAGTGAACGAGCAGTACTTC. It is translated as CASSLDGGRVNEQYF.